This T cell receptor beta chain was captured in a study of T cell responses to AZD1222 COVID-19 vaccine. Study-wide context: Researchers grouped second doses given at about 4 or about 12 weeks into one pool.

As concerns this clone: Antigen unknown.

This CDR3 has 19 residues. Per germline, CDR1 SNHLY and CDR2 FYNNEI. After removal of 2 bases from V and 0 bases from J, the junction contained 6 bases not matched to a gene. Using immunoSEQ multiplex PCR, the repertoire was profiled, and TCRdb retains in-frame clones only, with some absent. Found here are approximately 73,000 clones, around four fifths of them singletons; the top ten hold 2.5% to 3.5%. General study results and limits: At baseline, seropositivity was found in only a handful of AZD1222 recipients. Clonal diversity was possibly underestimated, and white British individuals and females predominated among donors.

The J gene is TRBJ2-1, the V gene TRBV2; TRBD2 agrees at 14 bases. The sequenced sample was peripheral blood, obtained on day 0 of AZD1222 vaccination. This sequence originates from an adult in good health. The CDR3 DNA follows: TGTGCCAGCAGTGAACCGAGGACTAGCGGGGGGAACTCCTACAATGAGCAGTTCTTC. Its protein product is CASSEPRTSGGNSYNEQFF.